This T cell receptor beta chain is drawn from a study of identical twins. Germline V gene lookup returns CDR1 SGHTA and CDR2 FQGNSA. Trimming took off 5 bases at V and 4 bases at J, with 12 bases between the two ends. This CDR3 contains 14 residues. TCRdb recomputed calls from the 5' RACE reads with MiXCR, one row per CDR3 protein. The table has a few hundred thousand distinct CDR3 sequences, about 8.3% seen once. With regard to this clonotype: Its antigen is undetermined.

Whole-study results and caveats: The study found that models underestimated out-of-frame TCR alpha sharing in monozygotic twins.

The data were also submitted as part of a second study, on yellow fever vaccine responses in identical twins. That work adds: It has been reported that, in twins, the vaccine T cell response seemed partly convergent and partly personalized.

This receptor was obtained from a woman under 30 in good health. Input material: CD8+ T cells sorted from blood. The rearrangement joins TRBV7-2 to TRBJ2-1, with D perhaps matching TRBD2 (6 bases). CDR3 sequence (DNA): TGTGCCAGCAGCCCGCCGGGAGCTTACAATGAGCAGTTCTTC. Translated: CASSPPGAYNEQFF.